The clone carrying this T cell receptor (beta chain) was recorded a few times. This sample is drawn from a study of identical twins. CDR3 length: 17 residues. The germline V gene encodes CDR1 SGHVS and CDR2 FQNEAQ. Trimming left V 0 bases short and J 1 base short, with 15 bases between. TCRdb re-derived calls from the 5' RACE reads in MiXCR, one entry per CDR3 protein. The sample records 310,000 or so distinct CDR3 sequences, less than 9.5% being singletons. The same sample was also studied in work on yellow fever vaccine responses in identical twins.

This sequence joins TRBV7-8 and TRBJ2-5; D gene unclear. This TCR came from a woman under 30 in good health. The sequenced material came from CD8+ T cells sorted from blood. This CDR3 is CASSLAQQLVIQETQYF. CDR3 coding DNA: TGTGCCAGCAGCTTAGCGCAGCAATTGGTCATCCAAGAGACCCAGTACTTC.